The TCR beta chain under discussion was sequenced for a study of blood T cell repertoires in COVID-19. The method was immunoSEQ multiplex PCR; TCRdb's version includes in-frame clones alone and lacks a portion of them. The sample holds about 240,000 clones, around 83% seen once. This sequence was found in a woman aged 80 or over with acute or convalescent COVID-19. Sequences were obtained from peripheral blood.

The CDR3 coding sequence is TGTGCCAGCAGTTCCCCTAGGGGACAGACCTATGGCTACACCTTC. As protein: CASSSPRGQTYGYTF. The chain is built from TRBV28 and TRBJ1-2; 7 nucleotides line up with TRBD1. Germline loops: CDR1 MDHEN, CDR2 SYDVKM. The V segment lost 4 bases and the J segment 4 bases; nucleotides outside the gene matches: 9. CDR3 length: 15 amino acids.